Shown below are 8 T cell receptor beta chains from a single sample sequenced in a study of post-analysis software for immune sequencing data. Study conclusions and caveats: Patients used several TRBV segments, including TRBV5-6, TRBV5-1 and TRBV20-1, more often than controls.

Unique molecular identifiers were built into the TCR beta cDNA libraries. MiXCR was run by TCRdb on the PCR reads, yielding one entry per CDR3 protein. The data show roughly 800,000 distinct CDR3 sequences, with approximately 30% seen just once and roughly 0.54% held by the top ten. These receptors have no known antigen. Source material: blood. These receptors originate from a girl aged 5-17 years with multiple sclerosis.

The J gene is TRBJ2-5, the V gene TRBV29-1; D might be TRBD1 (5 bases). CDR3 length equals 12 residues. Trimming cost V 4 bases and J 3 bases, with 9 bases left between them. Germline CDR1 reads SQVTM; CDR2 reads ANQGSEA. The CDR3: CSVVGVEETQYF. The DNA of the CDR3 is TGCAGCGTTGTAGGGGTGGAAGAGACCCAGTACTTC.

The genes are TRBV20-1 and TRBJ2-7, with D maybe TRBD2 (6 bases). This CDR3 has 14 amino acids. Germline V gene data show CDR1 as DFQATT and CDR2 as SNEGSKA (reference sequence). V lost 6 bases and J lost 2, with 17 bases in between. The CDR3 reads CSAEDPSGAYEQYF. DNA of the CDR3: TGCAGTGCCGAGGACCCTTCGGGGGCCTACGAGCAGTACTTC.

This clonotype was recorded at least ten times. V gene TRBV4-3 combines with J gene TRBJ2-7, with D tentatively TRBD1 or TRBD2 (5 bases each). Trimming pared 4 bases from V and 3 bases from J, leaving 13 bases between. Germline-derived CDR1 and CDR2 are LGHNA and YSLEER. The CDR3 totals 14 residues. Here the CDR3 DNA reads TGCGCCAGCAGCCGAGGGACCCAGAACTACGAGCAGTACTTC. It translates to CASSRGTQNYEQYF.

This clonotype was counted only a few times. The chain has TRBV29-1 and TRBJ2-3; D uncertain. This CDR3 has 11 residues. V lost 2 bases and J lost 4, with 4 bases in between. The germline V gene has CDR1 SQVTM and CDR2 ANQGSEA. The CDR3 spells CSVELADTQYF. The CDR3 DNA reads as TGCAGCGTTGAATTGGCAGATACGCAGTATTTT.

This clonotype came up a few times. V and J are TRBV9 and TRBJ1-1; D gene unclear. CDR3 size: 15 residues. Trimming took off 3 bases at V and 7 bases at J, with 19 bases between the two ends. Germline CDR1 SGDLS, CDR2 YYNGEE. CDR3 nucleotide sequence: TGTGCCAGCAGCGCCTCCCGGGCGTCCTGGGTTGAAGCTTTCTTT. Translated, it gives CASSASRASWVEAFF.

The genes are TRBV27 and TRBJ2-7; D may be TRBD1 or TRBD2 (6 bases each). The CDR3 runs 14 residues. Trimming stripped 7 bases from V and 5 bases from J, with 18 bases between. Germline V gene data show CDR1 as MNHEY and CDR2 as SMNVEV (reference sequence). CDR3 in DNA: TGTGCCAGCAAACTGAGGGGGGCTGGTAACGAGCAGTACTTC. The encoded protein is CASKLRGAGNEQYF.

The chain is built from TRBV4-1 and TRBJ2-5; 8 nucleotides agree with TRBD2. Germline V CDR1 and CDR2: MGHRA, YSYEKL. V shed 1 base and J 2 bases; nucleotides not matched to a gene: 12. This CDR3 is 18 amino acids long. The CDR3 protein is CASSQVVGGGSRQETQYF. DNA of the CDR3: TGCGCCAGCAGCCAAGTTGTTGGCGGGGGGTCCCGACAAGAGACCCAGTACTTC.

The chain uses TRBV2 and TRBJ1-1; D is possibly TRBD1 (5 bases). Germline CDR1 is SNHLY and CDR2 is FYNNEI. Trimming pared 8 bases from V and 10 bases from J, leaving 17 bases between. The CDR3 spans 12 residues. The CDR3: CASHGGFQSAFF. CDR3 bases: TGTGCCAGCCATGGGGGGTTTCAGTCAGCTTTCTTT.